These 17 T cell receptor beta chains share one sample of origin, sequenced in a study of blood T cell repertoires in COVID-19. Some clones are missing from TCRdb's copy, which holds only in-frame ones; the method was immunoSEQ multiplex PCR. The profile shows roughly 76,000 clones, roughly 70% of them singletons. Input material: peripheral blood. These receptors all stem from a man aged 65 to 85 with acute or convalescent COVID-19.

The chain has TRBV19 and TRBJ2-7, with TRBD2 identical over 13 bases. Germline values: CDR1 LNHDA, CDR2 SQIVND (reference sequence). This CDR3 region has 16 residues. J was trimmed by 0 bases and V by 5 bases; bases with no gene match: 4. Written as DNA, the CDR3 is TGTGCCAGTAGTCCGGGACTAGCGGGACCCTCCTACGAGCAGTACTTC. Its protein is CASSPGLAGPSYEQYF.

This clone was picked up one time. The CDR3 loop is CASSSTRTGSYEQYF. The CDR3 DNA reads as TGTGCCAGCAGTTCTACCCGGACAGGATCCTACGAGCAGTACTTC. The gene calls are TRBV28 and TRBJ2-7, with 7 bases that match TRBD1. Germline V gene data show CDR1 as MDHEN and CDR2 as SYDVKM. This CDR3 spans 15 amino acids. V shed 4 bases and J 1 base; nucleotides not matched to a gene: 7. Full variable domain (rest looked up from reference TRBV28 and TRBJ2-7): DVKVTQSSRYLVKRTGEKVFLECVQDMDHENMFWYRQDPGLGLRLIYFSYDVKMKEKGDIPEGYSVSREKKERFSLILESASTNQTSMYLCASSSTRTGSYEQYFGPGTRLTVT.

The CDR3 loop reads CATSFRGSYNEQFF. In nucleotides, the CDR3 is TGTGCCACCAGCTTTCGAGGTTCCTACAATGAGCAGTTCTTC. The J gene is TRBJ2-1, the V gene TRBV15; no clear D. The V and J ends lost 5 bases and 1 base respectively, with 9 bases between them. The CDR3 covers 14 residues. Per the germline V gene, CDR1 is LNHNV and CDR2 is YYDKDF (reference sequence).

This clone was detected a few times. This sequence joins TRBV5-6 and TRBJ1-2; 7 bases are shared with TRBD1. The CDR3 extends over 15 amino acids. CDR1 and CDR2 (germline): SGHDT, YYEEEE. After removal of 4 bases from V and 7 bases from J, the junction contained 13 bases not matched to a gene. DNA of the CDR3: TGTGCCAGCAGCCCGACAGGGATGGCGGTTGGTGGCTACACCTTC. It translates to CASSPTGMAVGGYTF.

The CDR3 nucleotides read TGTGCCAGCCAACAGGGCAGCGGCACTGAAGCTTTCTTT. Its translation is CASQQGSGTEAFF. V and J are TRBV6-4 and TRBJ1-1; D possibly corresponds to TRBD1 (6 bases). The CDR3 runs 13 residues. Per the germline V gene, CDR1 is MRHNA and CDR2 is SNTAGT. Trimming left V 8 bases short and J 4 bases short, with 14 bases between.

The gene calls are TRBV10-1 and TRBJ2-5; D remains unclear. CDR3 length equals 15 residues. Trimming pared 0 bases from V and 5 bases from J, leaving 13 bases between. Germline V lookup: CDR1 WNHNN, CDR2 SYGVQD (reference sequence). The CDR3 coding sequence is TGCGCCAGCAGTGAGTCGGGTTTGCTCGGGGAGACCCAGTACTTC. Its translation: CASSESGLLGETQYF.

V and J are TRBV28 and TRBJ2-2, with D possibly matching TRBD1 (5 bases). The length of the CDR3 is 13 residues. V dropped 7 bases and J dropped 1 base, with 7 bases sitting between them. Germline V CDR1 and CDR2: MDHEN, SYDVKM. CDR3 nucleotides: TGTGCCAGCACCAGGGTGAACACCGGGGAGCTGTTTTTT. The encoded protein is CASTRVNTGELFF. The full variable domain, rest sourced from reference TRBV28 and TRBJ2-2, is DVKVTQSSRYLVKRTGEKVFLECVQDMDHENMFWYRQDPGLGLRLIYFSYDVKMKEKGDIPEGYSVSREKKERFSLILESASTNQTSMYLCASTRVNTGELFFGEGSRLTVL.

The CDR3 region is CASRVAGALDEQYF. For the CDR3, the DNA is TGTGCCAGCAGGGTGGCGGGAGCCCTGGACGAGCAGTACTTC. The V and J genes are TRBV27 and TRBJ2-7; 7 nucleotides align to TRBD2. Germline CDR1 is MNHEY and CDR2 is SMNVEV (reference sequence). CDR3 length equals 14 residues. Trimming removed 6 bases from V and 5 bases from J; junction bases left unmatched: 10.

This chain joins TRBV6-5 and TRBJ1-1; TRBD1 might be the D (5 bases). The germline gives CDR1 MNHEY, CDR2 SVGAGI. V dropped 5 bases and J dropped 4 bases, with 17 bases sitting between them. This CDR3 has 15 residues. The CDR3 reads CASSRVVGGRTEAFF. The CDR3 DNA is TGTGCCAGCAGTAGGGTGGTCGGGGGACGCACTGAAGCTTTCTTT.

This clone has more than one count but fewer than ten. CDR3 coding DNA: TGTGCCAGCTCACCAACGGGACTGGAGGAAAAACTGTTTTTT. This translates into CASSPTGLEEKLFF. This chain joins TRBV18 and TRBJ1-4, with D possibly being TRBD1 (5 bases). CDR3 size: 14 residues. CDR1 is KGHSH, CDR2 LQKENI, per germline. V lost 2 bases, J lost 8 bases, and 12 bases lay in between.

V usage is TRBV7-8 and J usage is TRBJ1-1; D ambiguous. The V end lost 5 bases, the J end lost 4 bases, and 5 bases lay between the germline ends. Per germline, CDR1 SGHVS and CDR2 FQNEAQ. This CDR3 region has 11 residues. For the CDR3, the DNA is TGTGCCAGCAGCCCCGTCACTGAAGCTTTCTTT. Translating gives CASSPVTEAFF.

This clone was counted a few times. V gene TRBV11-2 combines with J gene TRBJ1-1, with a possible D match to TRBD1 (5 bases). The CDR3 has 11 amino acids. Germline values: CDR1 SGHAT, CDR2 FQNNGV. Trimming removed 3 bases at V and 6 bases at J, with 5 bases between. The DNA of the CDR3 is TGTGCCAGCAGCTTGGGGCCTGAAGCTTTCTTT. This codes for CASSLGPEAFF. Full variable domain (remainder filled in from reference TRBV11-2 and TRBJ1-1): EAGVAQSPRYKIIEKRQSVAFWCNPISGHATLYWYQQILGQGPKLLIQFQNNGVVDDSQLPKDRFSAERLKGVDSTLKIQPAKLEDSAVYLCASSLGPEAFFGQGTRLTVV.

This CDR3 reads CASSEEEGAFF. DNA for the CDR3: TGCGCCAGCAGTGAGGAAGAGGGAGCTTTCTTT. The chain employs TRBV10-2 and TRBJ1-1; D remains unclear. The CDR3 covers 11 residues. The germline V and J ends were trimmed by 2 bases and 10 bases, with 8 bases remaining between them. The germline V gene encodes CDR1 WSHSY and CDR2 SAAADI.

This clone was observed once. The J gene is TRBJ2-2, the V gene TRBV6-5; possibly TRBD2 for D (6 bases). This CDR3 region has 15 residues. The germline gives CDR1 MNHEY, CDR2 SVGAGI. The V end was cut by 7 bases, the J end by 3 bases, with 15 bases between. The CDR3 sequence: CASTFSGSYTGELFF. DNA of the CDR3: TGTGCCAGCACCTTCTCCGGGAGCTACACCGGGGAGCTGTTTTTT.

In its sample, this clone was seen once. The chain couples TRBV2 to TRBJ1-5; 8 nucleotides line up with TRBD1. Germline assignment: CDR1 SNHLY and CDR2 FYNNEI. The CDR3 runs 14 residues. V lost 7 bases, J lost 2 bases, and 4 bases stayed unmatched. CDR3: CASNGQGCNQPQHF. The CDR3 DNA reads as TGTGCCAGCAATGGACAGGGATGCAATCAGCCCCAGCATTTT.

The V gene is TRBV2, the J gene TRBJ2-7, with 7 positions matching TRBD1. J was trimmed by 6 bases and V by 4 bases; bases with no gene match: 9. CDR3 length: 14 amino acids. Germline loops: CDR1 SNHLY, CDR2 FYNNEI. The CDR3 protein is CASSGSTGRSEQYF. For the CDR3, the DNA is TGTGCCAGCAGTGGGTCGACAGGGCGGTCCGAGCAGTACTTC.

The genes are TRBV7-2 and TRBJ1-6; D possibly corresponds to TRBD1 (5 bases). CDR3 length: 13 residues. CDR1 and CDR2 (germline): SGHTA, FQGNSA. V lost 3 bases and J lost 10, with 10 bases in between. CDR3 region: CASSLGGGSPLHF. In DNA form, the CDR3 reads TGTGCCAGCAGCTTGGGGGGGGGATCACCCCTCCACTTT.